The text below deals with one T cell receptor beta chain. Its antigen remains unidentified. No base qualities exist here, and no much larger clone lies one base off it. The library was made by the immunoSEQ multiplex PCR assay. TCRdb retrieved this table from immuneACCESS and kept in-frame rearrangements only. Not all clones are present; in checked studies, unresolved V genes account for under half, and no reason is known for the remainder. A total of 34,000 or so clones appear in this sample, about 96% of them only once. Together, the top ten hold roughly 6.7% of the sample. This sample stems from a study of preoperative IRX-2 immunotherapy in early breast cancer (dated by TCRdb to about 2019). The treatment or condition label, read with the paper, signifies: preoperative locoregional IRX-2 cytokine immunotherapy. The samples were obtained from a phase Ib study in which preoperative, locoregional IRX-2 cytokine immunotherapy intended to prime immune responses was tested. Patients with early-stage breast cancer who were given IRX-2 before surgery served as donors.

Measured from the cysteine to the phenylalanine, the CDR3 is 12 residues long. Just CDR3 DNA is preserved here, 36 bases in frame from base 1. V drops 8 bases and J drops 7 bases, leaving 12 bases in between. Sequences MNHEY (CDR1) and SMNVEV (CDR2) are obtained from the germline V gene (reference sequence). The sample was acquired from a patient treated with IRX-2 immunotherapy. The sequence joins TRBV27 to TRBJ2-1; the D gene is perhaps TRBD1, on 6 matching bases. The TCR was taken from a human donor with breast cancer. The CDR3 reads as follows: CASLHQGNEQFF. The DNA sequence reads TGTGCCAGCCTCCACCAGGGGAATGAGCAGTTCTTC.